This T cell receptor (delta chain) was sequenced during a study of Vδ1+ human thymocytes. Notes on the study in general: Thymic TRG and TRD repertoires appeared highly polyclonal.

With regard to this clone: Its specificity is not known.

The germline gives CDR1 TSWWSYY, CDR2 QGS. Between the trimmed V and J ends, which lost 7 bases and 0 bases, there was a span of 36 bases. This CDR3 has 22 residues. Sequences come from RNA converted to cDNA by reverse transcription. Pooled V-gene forward primers with one constant-region reverse primer generated the CDR3 amplicons by multiplex PCR. TCRdb reapplied CATT to the multiplex PCR reads. The sample comprises about 75,000 delta-chain clones, 30% to 45% of which are singletons, and about 0.26% rests with the top ten. This TCR came from a boy under two years old who had congenital heart surgery. Sequenced: Vdelta1+ gamma-delta thymocytes from the thymus. Subset here: FACS-sorted CD3+ TCRalphabeta- TCRVdelta1+ TCRVdelta2- thymocytes. V and J are TRDV1 and TRDJ1; a possible D gene is TRDD3 (5 bases). The CDR3 loop reads CALVPHKVRAGGLTRNTDKLIF. The CDR3 DNA follows: TGTGCTCTTGTTCCCCATAAGGTACGGGCGGGGGGCTTAACCCGAAACACCGATAAACTCATCTTT.